These 15 T cell receptor beta chains originate from one sample sequenced in a study of blood T cell repertoires in COVID-19. Sequencing was performed with immunoSEQ multiplex PCR; in TCRdb, only in-frame clones are kept and a portion is missing. The profile shows some 76,000 clones, more than 80% of them singletons. Sequencing was carried out using peripheral blood. All receptors come from an older woman with acute or convalescent COVID-19.

The chain couples TRBV4-1 to TRBJ2-7; 9 nucleotides line up with TRBD1. The V segment lost 1 base and the J segment 3 bases; nucleotides outside the gene matches: 13. The CDR3 loop spans 18 amino acids. Germline CDR1 MGHRA, CDR2 YSYEKL. For the CDR3, the DNA is TGCGCCAGCAGCCAAGGGAACTTGGGGACAGGGACCAGCTACGAGCAGTACTTC. Residues: CASSQGNLGTGTSYEQYF.

This chain joins TRBV7-2 and TRBJ1-2, with D perhaps matching TRBD1 (5 bases). The CDR3 consists of 14 residues. The V gene's germline CDR1 is SGHTA and CDR2 FQGNSA. Trimming took off 1 base at V and 2 bases at J, with 8 bases between the two ends. The CDR3 DNA sequence: TGTGCCAGCAGCTTAGGACAGAAAAACTATGGCTACACCTTC. Protein sequence: CASSLGQKNYGYTF.

This chain uses TRBV27 with TRBJ2-1; 8 bases align to TRBD2. Losses at the gene ends were 4 bases for V and 0 bases for J; bases not matched to a gene: 11. CDR1 is MNHEY, CDR2 SMNVEV, per germline (reference sequence). There are 18 residues in the CDR3. The CDR3 reads CASSSITGGAGSYNEQFF. CDR3 in DNA: TGTGCCAGCAGTTCCATCACCGGGGGGGCTGGCTCCTACAATGAGCAGTTCTTC.

The sample holds many counts of this clone. This chain connects TRBV21-1 to TRBJ1-1. TRBV21-1 is assigned pseudogene status. The CDR3 is 16 residues long. DNA of the CDR3: TGTGCCAGCAGCTCCCGAGGAACTGGTTTGAACACTGAAGCTTTCTTT. This encodes CASSSRGTGLNTEAFF.

In this sample, this clone turned up a few times. The chain joins TRBV6-5 to TRBJ2-1; 7 bases line up with TRBD1. The germline V gene has CDR1 MNHEY and CDR2 SVGAGI. With V trimmed by 5 bases and J by 7 bases, 2 bases remained unmatched. The CDR3 runs to 12 residues. The CDR3 DNA is TGTGCCAGCAGTCAACAGGGGAATGAGCAGTTCTTC. Encoded protein: CASSQQGNEQFF.

The chain joins TRBV6-6 to TRBJ2-7, with D possibly being TRBD1 (6 bases). Germline CDR1 MNHNY, CDR2 SVGAGI (reference sequence). The CDR3 totals 14 residues. V lost 8 bases and J lost 3, with 17 bases in between. CDR3 protein: CASGLRQVGYEQYV. The CDR3 DNA is TGTGCCAGCGGCCTTCGACAGGTCGGCTACGAGCAGTACGTC.

For the CDR3, the DNA is TGCGCCAGCAGCCAAGCAGCAGGGGTATCAGGGGCCAACGTCCTGACTTTC. This encodes CASSQAAGVSGANVLTF. This chain links TRBV4-1 with TRBJ2-6, with a tentative D call TRBD1 (6 bases). Germline lookup yields CDR1 MGHRA and CDR2 YSYEKL. V was cut by 1 base and J by 4 bases, with 14 bases left in between. The CDR3 length is 17 residues.

V is TRBV30 and J is TRBJ1-6; D not certain. With 3 bases removed from V and 0 bases from J, the gap between germline ends came to 12 bases. This CDR3 comprises 16 residues. CDR1 and CDR2 from the germline V gene are GTSNPN and SVGIG (reference sequence). CDR3 nucleotides: TGTGCCTGGAGGTTTAGGAGGAGCTCCTATAATTCACCCCTCCACTTT. Protein: CAWRFRRSSYNSPLHF. The full variable domain, in which reference TRBV30 and TRBJ1-6 provide the parts outside the CDR3, is SQTIHQWPATLVQPVGSPLSLECTVEGTSNPNLYWYRQAAGRGLQLLFYSVGIGQISSEVPQNLSASRPQDRQFILSSKKLLLSDSGFYLCAWRFRRSSYNSPLHFGNGTRLTVT.

This clone was counted a single time. The chain carries TRBV11-2 and TRBJ2-3; 9 bases map to TRBD1. With V trimmed by 5 bases and J by 6 bases, 12 bases remained unmatched. This CDR3 spans 16 amino acids. Per germline, CDR1 SGHAT and CDR2 FQNNGV. CDR3 DNA: TGTGCCAGCAGCCCAGAGGCCACAGGGGGCCGGGATACGCAGTATTTT. Amino acid sequence: CASSPEATGGRDTQYF.

This chain uses TRBV11-2 with TRBJ1-6; D might be TRBD1 (5 bases). Trimming took off 4 bases at V and 0 bases at J, with 7 bases between the two ends. The CDR3 consists of 15 residues. CDR1 SGHAT and CDR2 FQNNGV come from the germline V gene. The CDR3 sequence is CASSWGSSYNSPLHF. Written as DNA, the CDR3 is TGTGCCAGCAGCTGGGGCAGCTCCTATAATTCACCCCTCCACTTT.

The gene calls are TRBV10-2 and TRBJ1-4; 8 positions agree with TRBD1. The V gene end was trimmed by 8 bases and the J gene end by 8 bases; junction bases not matched to a gene: 10. Germline V gene sequence: CDR1 WSHSY, CDR2 SAAADI. The CDR3 has 14 residues. This CDR3 is CASGAAGGDEKLFF. CDR3 nucleotide sequence: TGCGCCAGCGGGGCGGCAGGGGGCGACGAAAAACTGTTTTTT.

The rearrangement uses TRBV7-9 and TRBJ1-2, with D uncertain. This CDR3 has 14 amino acids. Germline CDR1 SEHNR, CDR2 FQNEAQ (reference sequence). The ends were cut back, 1 base at V and 2 bases at J, with 8 bases in the middle. The CDR3 here is CASSLGAANYGYTF. For the CDR3, the DNA is TGTGCCAGCAGCTTAGGGGCTGCGAACTATGGCTACACCTTC.

The chain recombines TRBV3-1 (or the pseudogene TRBV3-2) with TRBJ1-3; 9 bases match TRBD1. V shed 4 bases and J 0 bases; nucleotides not matched to a gene: 10. This CDR3 region has 18 residues. Germline V gene sequence: CDR1 LGHDT, CDR2 YNNKEL (reference sequence). The CDR3 here is CASSPHPGQGLSGNTIYF. DNA for the CDR3: TGTGCCAGCAGCCCACATCCGGGACAGGGACTCTCTGGAAACACCATATATTTT.

The chain joins TRBV7-3 to TRBJ2-5, with D possibly matching TRBD2 (5 bases). The germline V and J ends were trimmed by 1 base and 2 bases, with 14 bases remaining between them. CDR1 is SGHTA, CDR2 FQGTGA, per germline. This CDR3 has 16 residues. The CDR3 DNA follows: TGTGCCAGCAGCTTAATCGCAGGAGGCCAACAAGAGACCCAGTACTTC. It translates to CASSLIAGGQQETQYF.

The V call is TRBV4-3, the J call TRBJ2-7; 7 bases map to TRBD2. Germline loops: CDR1 LGHNA, CDR2 YSLEER. After removal of 4 bases from V and 5 bases from J, the junction contained 11 bases not matched to a gene. This CDR3 spans 15 amino acids. This chain's CDR3 is CASSLGGAGVHEQYF. The CDR3 bases are TGCGCCAGCAGCCTGGGCGGGGCGGGGGTACACGAGCAGTACTTC.